One and the same sample provided the 5 T cell receptor beta chains below, sequenced in a study of T cell responses to AZD1222 COVID-19 vaccine. Sequenced by immunoSEQ multiplex PCR; TCRdb stores in-frame clones only, minus some. The sample holds 110,000 to 150,000 clones, around 90% seen once. The sample consisted of peripheral blood, taken on day 0 of AZD1222 vaccination. Receptors originate from an adult in good health.

This clone has more than one count but fewer than ten. CDR3 loop: CASRRTVGSYNSPLHF. The DNA of the CDR3 is TGTGCCAGCAGACGGACGGTCGGCTCCTATAATTCACCCCTCCACTTT. The chain carries TRBV27 and TRBJ1-6; D gene uncertain. CDR3 length: 16 amino acids. V was pared by 6 bases and J by 0 bases, with 12 bases between. The germline gives CDR1 MNHEY, CDR2 SMNVEV (reference sequence).

CDR3 protein: CASSTGQGVHYGYTF. CDR3 nucleotide sequence: TGTGCCAGCAGCACAGGACAGGGGGTGCACTATGGCTACACCTTC. V usage is TRBV5-4 and J usage is TRBJ1-2; 10 nucleotides match TRBD1. CDR3 size: 15 residues. CDR1 is SGHNT, CDR2 YYREEE, per germline (reference sequence). V dropped 4 bases and J dropped 3; count of bases not matched to a gene: 6. The full variable domain, its missing parts supplied by reference TRBV5-4 and TRBJ1-2, is ETGVTQSPTHLIKTRGQQVTLRCSSQSGHNTVSWYQQALGQGPQFIFQYYREEENGRGNFPPRFSGLQFPNYSSELNVNALELDDSALYLCASSTGQGVHYGYTFGSGTRLTVV.

This clone was observed a few times. V is TRBV11-1 and J is TRBJ1-1; D remains unclear. V lost 3 bases to trimming and J lost 0 bases, with 11 bases between them. The CDR3 runs 15 residues. Germline values: CDR1 SGHAT, CDR2 FQDESV (reference sequence). The CDR3 sequence is CASSFHPSMNTEAFF. The CDR3 DNA is TGTGCCAGCAGCTTCCACCCGAGCATGAACACTGAAGCTTTCTTT.

This clone was counted once. The chain has TRBV7-2 and TRBJ2-7, with D perhaps TRBD1 (5 bases). The ends were cut back, 1 base at V and 3 bases at J, with 10 bases in the middle. Germline V gives CDR1 SGHTA, CDR2 FQGNSA. The CDR3 covers 14 residues. CDR3 loop: CASSLVGQGYEQYF. The CDR3, as DNA: TGTGCCAGCAGCTTAGTTGGGCAGGGCTACGAGCAGTACTTC.

The chain employs TRBV2 and TRBJ1-5, with D unresolved. With 5 bases removed from V and 2 bases from J, the gap between germline ends came to 19 bases. Germline values: CDR1 SNHLY, CDR2 FYNNEI. The CDR3 length is 17 residues. In nucleotides, the CDR3 is TGTGCCAGCAGTCATGAAGAGGGAGGGTATGGCAATCAGCCCCAGCATTTT. Residues: CASSHEEGGYGNQPQHF.